This T cell receptor beta chain was obtained from a study of blood T cell repertoires in COVID-19. Looking at the study overall: Samples came from the United States, Italy and Spain, spanning acute and convalescent COVID-19.

As processed by the authors: Amplification with reference gene primers provided the estimates of nucleated cell counts. The method was immunoSEQ multiplex PCR; TCRdb's version includes in-frame clones alone and lacks a portion of them. V and J calls plus clone size are reproduced from that table; the DNA served to infer D and trimming. The table includes 200,000 to 300,000 clones, about nine tenths detected once. Clinical history reported by participants formed the basis on which cohorts were assigned. The germline gives CDR1 SNHLY, CDR2 FYNNEI. V lost 7 bases to trimming and J lost 2 bases; unmatched junction nucleotides: 7. This CDR3 comprises 15 residues.

The sample consisted of PBMCs or T cells enriched from blood (not recorded which). The chain links TRBV2 to TRBJ2-1; TRBD2 matches at 8 bases. The receptor's source is a woman aged 30 to 39 with acute COVID-19. The CDR3 DNA reads as TGTGCCAGCAATCCTGGGACTAGTACCTACAATGAGCAGTTCTTC. Amino acids: CASNPGTSTYNEQFF. Full variable domain (rest looked up from reference TRBV2 and TRBJ2-1): EPEVTQTPSHQVTQMGQEVILRCVPISNHLYFYWYRQILGQKVEFLVSFYNNEISEKSEIFDDQFSVERPDGSNFTLKIRSTKLEDSAMYFCASNPGTSTYNEQFFGPGTRLTVL.